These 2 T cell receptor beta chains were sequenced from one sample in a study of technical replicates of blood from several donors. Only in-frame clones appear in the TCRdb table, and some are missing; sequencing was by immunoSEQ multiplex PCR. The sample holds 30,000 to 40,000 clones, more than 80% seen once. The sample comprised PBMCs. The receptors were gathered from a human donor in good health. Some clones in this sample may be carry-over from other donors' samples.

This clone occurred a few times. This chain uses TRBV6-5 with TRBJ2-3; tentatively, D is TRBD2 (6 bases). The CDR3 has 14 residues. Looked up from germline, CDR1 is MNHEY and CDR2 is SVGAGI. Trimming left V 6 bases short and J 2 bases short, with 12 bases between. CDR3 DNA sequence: TGTGCCAGCAGAACGGGGGACGCCACAGATACGCAGTATTTT. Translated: CASRTGDATDTQYF.

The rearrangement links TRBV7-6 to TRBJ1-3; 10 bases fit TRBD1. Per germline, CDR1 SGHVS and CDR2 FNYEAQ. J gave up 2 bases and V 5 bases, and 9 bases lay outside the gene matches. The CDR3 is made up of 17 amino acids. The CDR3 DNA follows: TGTGCCAGCAGCGACCGGGACAGGGGAGAGGCTGGAAACACCATATATTTT. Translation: CASSDRDRGEAGNTIYF.